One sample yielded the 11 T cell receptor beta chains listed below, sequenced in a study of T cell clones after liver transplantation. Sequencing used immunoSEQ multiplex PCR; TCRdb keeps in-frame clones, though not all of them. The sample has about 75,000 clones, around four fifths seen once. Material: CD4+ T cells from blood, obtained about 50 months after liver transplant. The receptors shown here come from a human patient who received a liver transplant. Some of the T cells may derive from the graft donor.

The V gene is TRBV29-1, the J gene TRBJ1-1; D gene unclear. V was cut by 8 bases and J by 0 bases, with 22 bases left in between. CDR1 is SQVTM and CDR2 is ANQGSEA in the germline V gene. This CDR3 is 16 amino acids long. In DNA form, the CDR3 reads TGCAGCACCCGAGATCGACGGCGAAACATGAACACTGAAGCTTTCTTT. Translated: CSTRDRRRNMNTEAFF.

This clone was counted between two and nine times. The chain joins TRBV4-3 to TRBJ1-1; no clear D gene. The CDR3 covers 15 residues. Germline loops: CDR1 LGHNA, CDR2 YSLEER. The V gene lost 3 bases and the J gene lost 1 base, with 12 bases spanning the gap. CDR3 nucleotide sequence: TGCGCCAGCAGCCACGCTGTCACCCCGAACACTGAAGCTTTCTTT. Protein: CASSHAVTPNTEAFF.

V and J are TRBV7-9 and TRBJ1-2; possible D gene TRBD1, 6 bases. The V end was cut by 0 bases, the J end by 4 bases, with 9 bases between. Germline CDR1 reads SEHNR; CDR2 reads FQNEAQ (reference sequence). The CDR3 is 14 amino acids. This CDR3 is CASSLAQTGYGYTF. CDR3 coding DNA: TGTGCCAGCAGCTTAGCGCAGACAGGCTATGGCTACACCTTC.

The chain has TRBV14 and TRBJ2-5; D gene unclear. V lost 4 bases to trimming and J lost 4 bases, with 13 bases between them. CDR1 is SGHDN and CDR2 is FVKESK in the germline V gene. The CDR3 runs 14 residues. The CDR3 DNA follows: TGTGCCAGCAGCCCCTTGCGGCCGCGAGAGACCCAGTACTTC. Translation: CASSPLRPRETQYF.

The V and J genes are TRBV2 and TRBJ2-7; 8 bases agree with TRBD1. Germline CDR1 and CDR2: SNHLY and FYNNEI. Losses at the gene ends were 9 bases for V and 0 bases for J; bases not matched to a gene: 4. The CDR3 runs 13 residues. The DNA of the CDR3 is TGTGCCAGTGGGGACAGGAGCTCCTACGAGCAGTACTTC. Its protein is CASGDRSSYEQYF. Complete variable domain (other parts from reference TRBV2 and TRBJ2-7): EPEVTQTPSHQVTQMGQEVILRCVPISNHLYFYWYRQILGQKVEFLVSFYNNEISEKSEIFDDQFSVERPDGSNFTLKIRSTKLEDSAMYFCASGDRSSYEQYFGPGTRLTVT.

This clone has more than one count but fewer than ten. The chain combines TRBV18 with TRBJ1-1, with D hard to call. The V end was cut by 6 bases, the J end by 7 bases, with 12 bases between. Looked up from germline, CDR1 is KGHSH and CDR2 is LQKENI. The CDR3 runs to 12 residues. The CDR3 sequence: CASSEGRFEAFF. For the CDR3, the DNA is TGTGCCAGCTCCGAGGGCCGTTTTGAAGCTTTCTTT.

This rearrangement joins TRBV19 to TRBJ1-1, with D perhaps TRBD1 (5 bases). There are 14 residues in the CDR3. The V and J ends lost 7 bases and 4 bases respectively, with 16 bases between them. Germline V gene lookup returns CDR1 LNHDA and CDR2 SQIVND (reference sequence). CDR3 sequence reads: CASTPRRGGTEAFF. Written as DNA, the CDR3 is TGTGCCAGTACCCCACGTAGGGGCGGCACTGAAGCTTTCTTT.

The CDR3 reads CASSLPPRGQGNEKLFF. The CDR3 DNA follows: TGTGCCAGCAGCTTACCCCCGAGGGGGCAGGGTAATGAAAAACTGTTTTTT. This sequence joins TRBV7-9 and TRBJ1-4, with TRBD1 matching 7 bases. This CDR3 is 17 amino acids long. With V trimmed by 2 bases and J by 4 bases, 10 bases remained unmatched. Germline CDR1 is SEHNR and CDR2 is FQNEAQ (reference sequence).

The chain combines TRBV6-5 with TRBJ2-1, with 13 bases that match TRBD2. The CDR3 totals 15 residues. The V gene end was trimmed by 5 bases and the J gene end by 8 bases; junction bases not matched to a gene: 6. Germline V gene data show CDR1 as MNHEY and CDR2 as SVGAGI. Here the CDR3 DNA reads TGTGCCAGCAGTGGCTGGACTAGCGGGAGTGATGAGCAGTTCTTC. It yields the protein CASSGWTSGSDEQFF.

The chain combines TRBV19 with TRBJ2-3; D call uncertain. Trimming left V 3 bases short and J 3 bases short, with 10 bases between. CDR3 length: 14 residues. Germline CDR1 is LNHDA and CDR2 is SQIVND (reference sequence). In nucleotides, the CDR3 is TGTGCCAGTAGTATGAGAAGAGCGACAGATACGCAGTATTTT. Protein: CASSMRRATDTQYF.

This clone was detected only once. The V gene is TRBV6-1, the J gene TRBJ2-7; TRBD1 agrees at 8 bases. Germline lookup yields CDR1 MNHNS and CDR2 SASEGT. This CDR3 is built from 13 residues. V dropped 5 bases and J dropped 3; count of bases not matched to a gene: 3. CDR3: CASSWDRSYEQYF. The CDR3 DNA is TGTGCCAGCAGTTGGGACAGGAGCTACGAGCAGTACTTC.